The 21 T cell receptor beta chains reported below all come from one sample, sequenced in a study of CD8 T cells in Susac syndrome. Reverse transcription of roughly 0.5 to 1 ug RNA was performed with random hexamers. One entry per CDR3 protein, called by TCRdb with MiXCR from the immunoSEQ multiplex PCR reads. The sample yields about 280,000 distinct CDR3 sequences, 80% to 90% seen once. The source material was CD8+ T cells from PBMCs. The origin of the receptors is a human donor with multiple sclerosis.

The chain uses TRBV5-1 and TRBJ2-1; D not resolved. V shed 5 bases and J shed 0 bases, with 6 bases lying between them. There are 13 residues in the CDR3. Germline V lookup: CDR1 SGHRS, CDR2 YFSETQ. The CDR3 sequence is CASSKVSYNEQFF. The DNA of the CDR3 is TGCGCCAGCAGTAAGGTCTCCTACAATGAGCAGTTCTTC.

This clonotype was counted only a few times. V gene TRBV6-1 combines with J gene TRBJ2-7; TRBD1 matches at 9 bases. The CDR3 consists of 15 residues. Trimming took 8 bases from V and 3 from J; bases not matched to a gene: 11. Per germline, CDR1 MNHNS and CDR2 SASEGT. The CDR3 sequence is CASRYDRDRVYEQYF. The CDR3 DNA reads TGTGCCAGCCGGTATGACCGGGACAGGGTCTACGAGCAGTACTTC.

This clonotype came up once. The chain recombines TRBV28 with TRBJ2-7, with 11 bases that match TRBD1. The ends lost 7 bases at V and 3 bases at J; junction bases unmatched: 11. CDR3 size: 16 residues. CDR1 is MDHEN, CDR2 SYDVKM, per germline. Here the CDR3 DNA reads TGTGCCAGCACCCTTGGTCGGGACAGGGGGTACTACGAGCAGTACTTC. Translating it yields CASTLGRDRGYYEQYF.

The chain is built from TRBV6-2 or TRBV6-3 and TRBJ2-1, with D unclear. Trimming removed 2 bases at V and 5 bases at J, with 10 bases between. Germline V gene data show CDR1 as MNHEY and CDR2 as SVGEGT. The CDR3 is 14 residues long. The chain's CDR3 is CASSYVTANNEQFF. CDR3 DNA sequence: TGTGCCAGCAGTTACGTAACGGCCAACAATGAGCAGTTCTTC.

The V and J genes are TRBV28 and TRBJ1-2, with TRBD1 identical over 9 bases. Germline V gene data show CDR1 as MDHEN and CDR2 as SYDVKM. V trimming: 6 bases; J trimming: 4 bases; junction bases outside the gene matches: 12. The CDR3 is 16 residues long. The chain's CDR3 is CASSVYRGRDPYGYTF. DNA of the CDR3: TGTGCCAGCAGCGTTTACAGGGGGCGAGACCCCTATGGCTACACCTTC.

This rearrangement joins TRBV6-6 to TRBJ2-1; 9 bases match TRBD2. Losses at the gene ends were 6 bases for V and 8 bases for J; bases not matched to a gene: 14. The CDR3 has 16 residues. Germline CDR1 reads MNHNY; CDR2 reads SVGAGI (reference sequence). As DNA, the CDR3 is TGTGCCAGCAGCCCTAAGACTTTTAGCGGGAGCCATGAGCAGTTCTTC. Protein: CASSPKTFSGSHEQFF.

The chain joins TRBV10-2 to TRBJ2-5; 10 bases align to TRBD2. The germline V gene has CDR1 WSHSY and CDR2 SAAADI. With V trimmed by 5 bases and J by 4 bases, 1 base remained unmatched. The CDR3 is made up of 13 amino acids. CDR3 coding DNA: TGCGCCAGCAGTAGCGGGAGGGTAGAGACCCAGTACTTC. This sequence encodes CASSSGRVETQYF.

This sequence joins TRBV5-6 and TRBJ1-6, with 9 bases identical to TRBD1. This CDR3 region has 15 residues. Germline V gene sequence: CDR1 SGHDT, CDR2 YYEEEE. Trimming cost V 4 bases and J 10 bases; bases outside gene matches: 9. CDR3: CASSQGTGRYSPLHF. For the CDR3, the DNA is TGTGCCAGCAGCCAGGGGACAGGGAGGTACTCACCCCTCCACTTT.

The CDR3 DNA follows: TGTGCCAGCAAAAATACCGGGACAGGGGGCGCCTTTGGGGCCAACGTCCTGACTTTC. Its protein product is CASKNTGTGGAFGANVLTF. The chain carries TRBV6-1 and TRBJ2-6, with 12 bases matching TRBD1. CDR3 length equals 19 residues. V lost 7 bases, J lost 3 bases, and 13 bases stayed unmatched. Germline loops: CDR1 MNHNS, CDR2 SASEGT.

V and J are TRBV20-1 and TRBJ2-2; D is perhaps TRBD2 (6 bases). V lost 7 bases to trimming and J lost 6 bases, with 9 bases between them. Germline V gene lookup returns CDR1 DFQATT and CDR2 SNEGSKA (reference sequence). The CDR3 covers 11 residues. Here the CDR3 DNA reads TGCAGTGGCCAGCGGGCCGGGGAGCTGTTTTTT. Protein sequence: CSGQRAGELFF.

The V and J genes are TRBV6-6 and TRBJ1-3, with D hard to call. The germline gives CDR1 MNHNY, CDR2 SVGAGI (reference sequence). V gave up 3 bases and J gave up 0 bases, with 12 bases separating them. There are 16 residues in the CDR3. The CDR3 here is CASSYGRASSGNTIYF. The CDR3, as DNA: TGTGCCAGCAGTTATGGTAGAGCAAGCTCTGGAAACACCATATATTTT.

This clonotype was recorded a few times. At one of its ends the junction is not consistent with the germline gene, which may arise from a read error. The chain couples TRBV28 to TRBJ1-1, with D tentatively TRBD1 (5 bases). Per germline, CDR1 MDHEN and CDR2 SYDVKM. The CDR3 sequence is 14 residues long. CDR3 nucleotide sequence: TGTGCCAGCAGTTTAGTTTGGGGGAACACTGAGGCTTTCTTT. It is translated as CASSLVWGNTEAFF.

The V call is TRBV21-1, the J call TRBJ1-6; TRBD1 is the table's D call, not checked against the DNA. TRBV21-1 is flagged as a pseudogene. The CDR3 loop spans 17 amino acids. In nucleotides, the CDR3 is TGTGCCAGCAGCAAAGAGGGGGAGAGCTCCTATAATTCACCCCTCCACTTT. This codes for CASSKEGESSYNSPLHF.

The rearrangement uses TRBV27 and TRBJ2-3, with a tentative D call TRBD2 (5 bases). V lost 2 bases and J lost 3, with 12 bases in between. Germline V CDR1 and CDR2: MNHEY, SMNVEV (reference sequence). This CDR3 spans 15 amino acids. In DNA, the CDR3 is TGTGCCAGCAGTTTACCACCCTGGACTACAGATACGCAGTATTTT. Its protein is CASSLPPWTTDTQYF.

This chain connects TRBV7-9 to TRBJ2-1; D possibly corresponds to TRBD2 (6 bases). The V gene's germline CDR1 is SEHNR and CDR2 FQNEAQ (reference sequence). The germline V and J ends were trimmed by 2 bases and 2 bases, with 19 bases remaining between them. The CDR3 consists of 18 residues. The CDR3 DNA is TGTGCCAGCAGCTTACACCCTGCGGGTGAGCGGGCCTACAATGAGCAGTTCTTC. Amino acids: CASSLHPAGERAYNEQFF.

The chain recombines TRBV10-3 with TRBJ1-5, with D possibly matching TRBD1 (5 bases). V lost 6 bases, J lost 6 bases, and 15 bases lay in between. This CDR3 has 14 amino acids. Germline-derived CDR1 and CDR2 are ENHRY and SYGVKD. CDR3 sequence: CAISRQGSGQPQHF. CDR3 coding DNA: TGTGCCATCAGCAGGCAGGGCTCAGGTCAGCCCCAGCATTTT.

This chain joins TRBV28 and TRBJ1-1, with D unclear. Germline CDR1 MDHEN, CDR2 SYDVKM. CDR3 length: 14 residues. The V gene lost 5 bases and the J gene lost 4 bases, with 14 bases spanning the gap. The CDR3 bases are TGTGCCAGCAGTCCCCCTAGGAGAGGCACTGAAGCTTTCTTT. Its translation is CASSPPRRGTEAFF. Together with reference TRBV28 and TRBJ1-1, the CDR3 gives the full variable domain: DVKVTQSSRYLVKRTGEKVFLECVQDMDHENMFWYRQDPGLGLRLIYFSYDVKMKEKGDIPEGYSVSREKKERFSLILESASTNQTSMYLCASSPPRRGTEAFFGQGTRLTVV.

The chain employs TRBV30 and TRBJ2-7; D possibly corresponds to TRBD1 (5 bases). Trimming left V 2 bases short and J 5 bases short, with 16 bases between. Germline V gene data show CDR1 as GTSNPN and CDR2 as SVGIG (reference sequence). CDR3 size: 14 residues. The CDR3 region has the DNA TGTGCCTGGAGTACGATGCAGGGTCGGGACGAGCAGTACTTC. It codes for CAWSTMQGRDEQYF.

The CDR3 region is CASSFRPQGDFNQPQHF. CDR3 bases: TGTGCCAGCAGTTTTCGTCCGCAGGGGGATTTCAATCAGCCCCAGCATTTT. The V and J genes are TRBV27 and TRBJ1-5; the match to TRBD1 covers 7 bases. The CDR3 length is 17 residues. The germline V gene has CDR1 MNHEY and CDR2 SMNVEV (reference sequence). The trim removed 3 bases at V and 3 bases at J, leaving 11 bases unmatched.

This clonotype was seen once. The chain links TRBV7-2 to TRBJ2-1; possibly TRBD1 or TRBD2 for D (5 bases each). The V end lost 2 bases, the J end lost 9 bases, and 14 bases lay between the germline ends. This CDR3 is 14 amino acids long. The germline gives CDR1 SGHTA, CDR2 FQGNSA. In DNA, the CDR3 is TGTGCCAGCAGCTTACGGGACCAGATTGCTGAGCAGTTCTTC. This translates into CASSLRDQIAEQFF.

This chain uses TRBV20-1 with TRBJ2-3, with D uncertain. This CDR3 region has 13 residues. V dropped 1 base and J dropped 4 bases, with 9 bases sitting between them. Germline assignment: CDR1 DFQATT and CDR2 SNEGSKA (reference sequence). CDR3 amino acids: CSARGTDSDTQYF. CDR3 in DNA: TGCAGTGCTAGAGGCACGGATTCAGATACGCAGTATTTT.